A selection of T cell receptor beta chains follows, all from one sample in a study of naive and memory T cell subsets. TCRdb independently ran MiXCR on the 5' RACE reads; one entry per CDR3 protein. The sample lists approximately 27,000 distinct CDR3 sequences, roughly 23% occurring once. The source is a female donor in good health. Each CDR3 is given with its conserved first and last residue. Each record gives: D gene, V gene, clone size, J gene, CDR3 protein, CDR3 DNA. A D gene is named only where the DNA matches it firmly. Some rows mark clone size as missing; the rest say once, few, many or name a class of expanded clone.

.	TRBV29-1	.	TRBJ2-2	CSVTGSTGELFF	TGCAGCGTTACGGGATCCACCGGGGAGCTGTTTTTT
TRBD1	TRBV6-5	few	TRBJ1-6	CASSRQGIENSPLHF	TGTGCCAGCAGTCGACAGGGGATCGAAAATTCACCCCTCCACTTT
.	TRBV20-1	few	TRBJ2-1	CSAPPLGDNEQFF	TGCAGTGCTCCGCCCTTGGGGGACAATGAGCAGTTCTTC
TRBD2	TRBV20-1	few	TRBJ2-3	CSARAPSGGAYTQYF	TGCAGTGCTAGAGCCCCTAGCGGGGGGGCGTATACGCAGTATTTT
.	TRBV29-1	.	TRBJ1-2	CSVLPRTPVGYGYTF	TGCAGCGTACTTCCTCGGACCCCCGTCGGCTATGGCTACACCTTC
.	TRBV9	few	TRBJ1-5	CASSSLGGGQPQHF	TGTGCCAGCAGCTCCCTGGGGGGGGGTCAGCCCCAGCATTTT
.	TRBV20-1	few	TRBJ1-1	CSARAGRTEAFF	TGCAGTGCTAGGGCAGGGCGGACTGAAGCTTTCTTT
.	TRBV29-1	.	TRBJ2-7	CSARNGGAYEQYF	TGCAGCGCCCGAAACGGGGGAGCCTACGAGCAGTACTTC
.	TRBV20-1	few	TRBJ2-2	CSARDPLGTGELFF	TGCAGTGCTAGAGATCCTCTGGGGACCGGGGAGCTGTTTTTT
.	TRBV4-3	medium-sized	TRBJ2-1	CASSQDGHSYNEQFF	TGCGCCAGCAGCCAAGATGGGCACTCCTACAATGAGCAGTTCTTC
TRBD2	TRBV13	.	TRBJ2-7	CASSFEGGGNSYEQYF	TGTGCCAGCAGCTTCGAAGGCGGGGGGAACTCCTACGAGCAGTACTTC
.	TRBV11-2	.	TRBJ1-5	CASTWGGAGSNQPQHF	TGTGCCAGCACGTGGGGGGGGGCAGGGAGCAATCAGCCCCAGCATTTT
.	TRBV6-5	.	TRBJ2-6	CASSYYAGTGANVLTF	TGTGCCAGCAGTTACTATGCGGGGACCGGGGCCAACGTCCTGACTTTC
.	TRBV11-3	many	TRBJ2-5	CASSRTSQETQYF	TGTGCCAGCAGCCGGACGTCACAAGAGACCCAGTACTTC
TRBD1	TRBV6-5	few	TRBJ1-6	CASSWDRGRFSPLNF	TGTGCCAGCAGTTGGGACAGGGGGAGGTTTTCACCCCTCAACTTT
.	TRBV20-1	few	TRBJ1-2	CSARAVGPNYGYTF	TGCAGTGCTAGGGCGGTCGGCCCTAACTATGGCTACACCTTC
.	TRBV20-1	.	TRBJ1-2	CSVSKGQNYGYTF	TGCAGTGTGTCAAAAGGGCAGAACTATGGCTACACCTTC
.	TRBV29-1	.	TRBJ1-1	CSVGTAGTEAFF	TGCAGCGTTGGGACGGCAGGCACTGAAGCTTTCTTT
.	TRBV7-8	.	TRBJ2-7	CASSTRTATYEQYF	TGTGCCAGCAGCACACGGACCGCTACCTACGAGCAGTACTTC
TRBD2	TRBV20-1	.	TRBJ2-7	CSARKGVSGSYEQYF	TGCAGTGCTAGAAAGGGGGTTAGCGGGAGTTACGAGCAGTACTTC
.	TRBV6-6	.	TRBJ1-5	CASSRRGAGNQPQHF	TGTGCCAGCAGCAGACGGGGGGCAGGCAATCAGCCCCAGCATTTT
.	TRBV20-1	.	TRBJ1-1	CSARDASLGGSEAFF	TGCAGTGCTAGAGACGCCAGCCTGGGTGGAAGTGAAGCTTTCTTT
TRBD1	TRBV6-2/TRBV6-3	.	TRBJ1-2	CASSYGTVTNYGYTF	TGTGCCAGCAGTTACGGGACAGTTACTAACTATGGCTACACCTTC
TRBD2	TRBV20-1	medium-sized	TRBJ2-3	CSARDLLAGGDTDTQYF	TGCAGTGCTAGAGATCTTCTAGCGGGAGGTGACACAGATACGCAGTATTTT
.	TRBV20-1	medium-sized	TRBJ1-1	CSARSGRELAEAFF	TGCAGTGCTAGGTCCGGACGGGAACTGGCTGAAGCTTTCTTT
TRBD1	TRBV4-3	.	TRBJ1-6	CASSQSTGSNSPLHF	TGCGCCAGCAGCCAGTCGACAGGGAGTAATTCACCCCTCCACTTT
.	TRBV9	.	TRBJ2-1	CASSPTDRFNEQFF	TGTGCCAGCAGCCCAACTGACAGGTTTAATGAGCAGTTCTTC
.	TRBV29-1	.	TRBJ1-5	CSVRDARNQPQHF	TGCAGCGTTCGAGACGCCCGCAATCAGCCCCAGCATTTT